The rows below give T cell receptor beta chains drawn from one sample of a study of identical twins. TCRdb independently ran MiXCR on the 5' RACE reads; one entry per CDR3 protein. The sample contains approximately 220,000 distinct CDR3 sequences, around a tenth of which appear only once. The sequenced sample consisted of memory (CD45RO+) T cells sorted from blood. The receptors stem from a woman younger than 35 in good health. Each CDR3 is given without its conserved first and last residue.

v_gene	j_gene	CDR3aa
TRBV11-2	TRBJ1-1	ASRLYRVRDTEAF
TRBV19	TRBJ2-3	ASSNSRSTDTQY
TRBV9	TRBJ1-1	ASSSGGGLGTEAF
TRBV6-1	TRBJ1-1	ASSEEGHTEAF
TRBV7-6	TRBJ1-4	ASSLSYQGSEKLF
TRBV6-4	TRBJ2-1	ASSVGTGGYNEQF
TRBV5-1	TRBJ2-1	ASRSQGNYNEQF
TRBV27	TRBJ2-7	ATAREVWGEQY
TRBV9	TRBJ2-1	ASSPDALTSAEQF
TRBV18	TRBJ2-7	ASSPADLYEQY
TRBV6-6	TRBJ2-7	ASRADRLYEQY
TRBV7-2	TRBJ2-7	ASTSASGRAHEQY
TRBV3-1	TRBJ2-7	ASSQGVGALAPRGEQY
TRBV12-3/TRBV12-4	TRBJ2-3	ASSSTRADTQY
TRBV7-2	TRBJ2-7	ASSSSQIPHEQY
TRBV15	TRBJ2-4	ATSRARGVKY
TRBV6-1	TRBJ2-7	ASRDGSSYEQY
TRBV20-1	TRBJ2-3	SAGARDRVWGTQY
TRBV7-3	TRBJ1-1	ASRAGVDTEAF
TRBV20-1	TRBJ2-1	SASPTGEQF
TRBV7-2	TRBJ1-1	ASSGGVAEAF
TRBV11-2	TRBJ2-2	ASSTTSGRARGTGELF
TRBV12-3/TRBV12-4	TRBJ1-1	ASRRTQNTEAF
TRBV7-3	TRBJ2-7	ASSLIKGTDYEQY
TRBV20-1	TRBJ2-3	SARVGGGDTQY
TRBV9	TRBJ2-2	ASSAFPSGGRPGELF
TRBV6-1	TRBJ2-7	ASSEEETGGNEQY
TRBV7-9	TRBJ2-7	ASSLYSGGPGEQY
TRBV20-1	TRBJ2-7	SAGGVTGYEQY
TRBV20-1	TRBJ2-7	SATRDFYEQY
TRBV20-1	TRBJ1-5	SAPATGAGNQPQH
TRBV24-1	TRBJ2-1	ATSDARNEQF
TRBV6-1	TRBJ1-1	ASDLQGRYTEAF
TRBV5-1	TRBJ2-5	ASSFGTSEETQY
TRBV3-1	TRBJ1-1	ASSQESGWVTEAF
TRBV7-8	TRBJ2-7	ASSPTSGRVYEQY
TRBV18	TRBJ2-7	ASSPGASGLGSYEQY
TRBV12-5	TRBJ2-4	ASSTRGRYIQY